This T cell receptor beta chain was identified in a study of blood T cell repertoires in COVID-19. On the study more broadly: Material from acute and convalescent COVID-19 was sourced from the United States, Italy and Spain.

Trimming took 0 bases from V and 5 from J, leaving 11 bases between them. The CDR3 consists of 15 residues. The germline V gene has CDR1 MNHEY and CDR2 SVGEGT. Original processing methods: Researchers report that nucleated cell counts were estimated from reference gene primer amplification. Assay: immunoSEQ multiplex PCR; the TCRdb copy retains only in-frame clones and omits some. V and J calls and clone size are those listed in that table; D and trimming were worked out from the DNA. The table records some 69,000 clones, approximately 80% of them present only once. The sequencing sample was made of peripheral blood. The clonotype originates from an elderly man with active or convalescent COVID-19. The chain has TRBV6-2 or TRBV6-3 and TRBJ1-5; D call uncertain. CDR3 loop: CASSYSSGRDQPQHF. CDR3 DNA sequence: TGTGCCAGCAGTTACTCCAGCGGGAGGGATCAGCCCCAGCATTTT.